Listed here are 17 T cell receptor beta chains from one sample, sequenced in a study of regulatory T cells in long-lasting Graves disease. Documented time point: persistent/refractory GD, antithyroid drugs over 5 years with positive TRAb. TCR sequences were obtained from RNA taken from PBMCs. The TCR beta library used iRepertoire HTBI primers with Arm-PCR amplification of CDR3. Each CDR3 protein is one row after TCRdb ran MiXCR on the multiplex PCR reads. The table records roughly 450,000 distinct CDR3 sequences, around 20% of them present only once. The sequences come from peripheral blood mononuclear cells (PBMCs), collected when the disease was refractory, from a patient treated with antithyroid drugs. The receptors were sampled from a female donor with Graves disease.

The gene calls are TRBV6-2 or TRBV6-3 and TRBJ2-3; D is unresolved. Germline CDR1 and CDR2: MNHEY and SVGEGT. CDR3 length equals 11 residues. This chain's CDR3 is CVGVSTDTQYF. For the CDR3, the DNA is TGTGTCGGCGTTAGCACAGATACGCAGTATTTT.

This clonotype showed up many times. This chain connects TRBV28 to TRBJ2-5; weak D call: TRBD1 (6 bases). Trimming pared 5 bases from V and 7 bases from J, leaving 11 bases between. CDR1 is MDHEN, CDR2 SYDVKM, per germline. The CDR3 length is 12 residues. The CDR3 sequence: CASSPQGWTQYF. The CDR3 DNA reads as TGTGCCAGCAGTCCGCAGGGGTGGACCCAGTACTTC. Using reference TRBV28 and TRBJ2-5 for the parts outside the CDR3, the full variable domain is DVKVTQSSRYLVKRTGEKVFLECVQDMDHENMFWYRQDPGLGLRLIYFSYDVKMKEKGDIPEGYSVSREKKERFSLILESASTNQTSMYLCASSPQGWTQYFGPGTRLLVL.

About this clonotype: A read error is possible here, since a much larger clone lies one base away. The chain links TRBV29-1 to TRBJ2-7; maybe TRBD2 (5 bases). V was shortened by 6 bases and J by 3 bases, with 21 bases between the two germline ends. Germline CDR1 reads SQVTM; CDR2 reads ANQGSEA. The CDR3 has 15 amino acids. The CDR3 DNA reads TGCAGCGTCGAACTAGGATCCGGCGACAACTACGAGCAGTACTTC. Its translation: CSVELGSGDNYEQYF.

The chain combines TRBV24-1 with TRBJ1-5; D remains unclear. Germline assignment: CDR1 KGHDR and CDR2 SFDVKD. The CDR3 totals 18 residues. With 5 bases removed from V and 0 bases from J, the gap between germline ends came to 19 bases. The chain's CDR3 is CATSVGFGKHNSNQPQHF. CDR3 sequence (DNA): TGTGCCACCAGTGTAGGTTTCGGGAAACACAATAGCAATCAGCCCCAGCATTTT.

This clonotype has a handful of counts. This chain uses TRBV28 with TRBJ2-7; D could derive from TRBD1 or TRBD2 (6 bases each). There are 17 residues in the CDR3. Per germline, CDR1 MDHEN and CDR2 SYDVKM. V lost 7 bases and J 6 bases, leaving 28 bases between the germline ends. CDR3 in DNA: TGTGCCAGCATCCCCCCCAACAGGGCTAAGGAGGGCGGCGAGCAGTACTTC. Protein product: CASIPPNRAKEGGEQYF.

The V gene is TRBV29-1, the J gene TRBJ2-1, with 9 bases fitting TRBD1. V lost 1 base and J lost 4; bases outside the gene matches: 20. The CDR3 is 20 amino acids. The germline CDR1 and CDR2 sequences are SQVTM and ANQGSEA. Written as DNA, the CDR3 is TGCAGCGTTGAAGGTACCCCCGGGACAGGGCATCAGGTTAGGTACAATGAGCAGTTCTTC. Its protein is CSVEGTPGTGHQVRYNEQFF.

At least ten counts were recorded for this clonotype. The chain recombines TRBV27 with TRBJ1-3; D gene ambiguous. The CDR3 length is 16 residues. CDR1 and CDR2 from the germline V gene are MNHEY and SMNVEV (reference sequence). The V gene lost 7 bases and the J gene lost 0 bases, with 16 bases spanning the gap. The CDR3 DNA sequence: TGTGCCAGCACCGATCAACAGCTTATCTCTGGAAACACCATATATTTT. Translation gives CASTDQQLISGNTIYF.

This clonotype was counted many times. J is TRBJ2-7 and V is TRBV20-1; D gene unclear. The CDR3 spans 12 residues. Germline V gives CDR1 DFQATT, CDR2 SNEGSKA (reference sequence). V was pared by 2 bases and J by 7 bases, with 12 bases between. The CDR3 loop reads CSARSLTWEQYF. The DNA of the CDR3 is TGCAGTGCTAGATCACTAACTTGGGAGCAGTACTTC.

This chain joins TRBV28 and TRBJ2-3, with 9 bases identical to TRBD2. Per germline, CDR1 MDHEN and CDR2 SYDVKM. There are 14 residues in the CDR3. V shed 7 bases, J shed 2 bases, and the junction held 4 bases outside the gene matches. CDR3 nucleotide sequence: TGTGCCAGCAACCCTAGCGGGACCACAGATACGCAGTATTTT. Protein: CASNPSGTTDTQYF.

A few counts support this clonotype. This chain connects TRBV19 to TRBJ1-1; 9 bases are a match to TRBD1. Germline CDR1 LNHDA, CDR2 SQIVND (reference sequence). This CDR3 comprises 14 residues. The V and J ends lost 8 bases and 5 bases, in that order; junction bases with no gene match: 9. CDR3 DNA: TGTGCCAGTCGACGAACAGGGGGCAGGACTGAAGCTTTCTTT. This encodes CASRRTGGRTEAFF.

Ten or more counts support this clonotype. The chain uses TRBV11-2 and TRBJ2-5; D perhaps matches TRBD1 (6 bases). The CDR3 covers 13 residues. Germline V gene data show CDR1 as SGHAT and CDR2 as FQNNGV. Trimming removed 5 bases from V and 5 bases from J, with 12 bases in between. The CDR3: CASSGAGVETQYF. The CDR3 DNA reads as TGTGCCAGCAGCGGCGCAGGGGTCGAGACCCAGTACTTC. Complete variable domain (other parts from reference TRBV11-2 and TRBJ2-5): EAGVAQSPRYKIIEKRQSVAFWCNPISGHATLYWYQQILGQGPKLLIQFQNNGVVDDSQLPKDRFSAERLKGVDSTLKIQPAKLEDSAVYLCASSGAGVETQYFGPGTRLLVL.

This clonotype was observed many times. The V and J genes are TRBV28 and TRBJ1-1; tentative D call: TRBD1 (5 bases). The CDR3 spans 13 residues. Germline V gene lookup returns CDR1 MDHEN and CDR2 SYDVKM. V was clipped by 5 bases and J by 4 bases, with 11 bases between them. The CDR3 is CASSVLGGTEAFF. The CDR3 DNA sequence: TGTGCCAGCAGTGTCTTGGGGGGCACTGAAGCTTTCTTT.

This clonotype showed up just a few times. The chain has TRBV5-6 and TRBJ1-6; D might be TRBD1 (6 bases). The V end was cut by 0 bases, the J end by 7 bases, with 17 bases between. The length of the CDR3 is 17 residues. Germline values: CDR1 SGHDT, CDR2 YYEEEE. The CDR3 DNA follows: TGTGCCAGCAGCTTGGACGGGGGGCGCACCTGGAATTCACCCCTCCACTTT. It is translated as CASSLDGGRTWNSPLHF.

V usage is TRBV9 and J usage is TRBJ2-7; D not certain. Germline CDR1 SGDLS, CDR2 YYNGEE. This CDR3 has 14 amino acids. V was pared by 0 bases and J by 2 bases, with 9 bases between. The CDR3 DNA sequence: TGTGCCAGCAGCGTAGGGCCGGGCGCCTACGAGCAGTACTTC. It is translated as CASSVGPGAYEQYF. Filled out from reference TRBV9 and TRBJ2-7, the complete variable domain reads DSGVTQTPKHLITATGQRVTLRCSPRSGDLSVYWYQQSLDQGLQFLIQYYNGEERAKGNILERFSAQQFPDLHSELNLSSLELGDSALYFCASSVGPGAYEQYFGPGTRLTVT.

The sample holds a few counts of this clonotype. The J gene is TRBJ1-1, the V gene TRBV15; D may be TRBD1 (6 bases). The V end was cut by 1 base, the J end by 5 bases, with 14 bases between. The CDR3 covers 15 residues. Per germline, CDR1 LNHNV and CDR2 YYDKDF (reference sequence). The CDR3 DNA reads as TGTGCCACCAGCAGAGGAATTACAGGGAGTACTGAAGCTTTCTTT. Translation: CATSRGITGSTEAFF.

The V and J genes are TRBV18 and TRBJ2-6, with D possibly being TRBD1 (5 bases). Trimming pared 3 bases from V and 0 bases from J, leaving 9 bases between. CDR3 length equals 16 residues. Germline V lookup: CDR1 KGHSH, CDR2 LQKENI. This chain's CDR3 is CASSPQDTSGANVLTF. The DNA of the CDR3 is TGTGCCAGCTCACCCCAGGACACCTCTGGGGCCAACGTCCTGACTTTC.

This clonotype has ten or more counts. The rearrangement links TRBV28 to TRBJ2-2; TRBD1 agrees at 7 bases. The CDR3 is 15 residues long. Trimming removed 6 bases from V and 1 base from J; junction bases left unmatched: 5. CDR1 and CDR2 (germline): MDHEN, SYDVKM. Here the CDR3 DNA reads TGTGCCAGCAGCCGCACAGGGGTGAACACCGGGGAGCTGTTTTTT. Protein sequence: CASSRTGVNTGELFF.